The rows below give T cell receptor beta chains drawn from one sample of a study of cytomegalovirus exposure and HLA in healthy donors. The protocol was immunoSEQ multiplex PCR, while the TCRdb copy is restricted to in-frame clones and leaves out a portion. The sample contains about 160,000 clones, 60% to 85% of which appear only once. Sequenced input: PBMCs. The origin of the receptors is a man aged 30 to 45 in good health and CMV-seropositive. Each CDR3 is given with its conserved first and last residue.

TRBJ2-3,TRBV27,CASSLKGVADTQYF
TRBJ1-2,TRBV2,CASSEKRLGLGYTF
TRBJ1-1,TRBV7-9,CAAGTGGSNTEAFF
TRBJ2-5,TRBV28,CASSYVGGLAGEETQYF
TRBJ2-7,TRBV11-2,CASSPLTGAGEQYF
TRBJ1-2,TRBV11-2,CASSLMQSNYGYTF
TRBJ1-5,TRBV6-5,CARGGTSNQPQHF
TRBJ2-7,TRBV6-5,CAVGADSYEQYF
TRBJ2-2,TRBV11-3,CASSLTALGTGKNTGELFF
TRBJ2-7,TRBV4-1,CASSQVRGYEQYF
TRBJ2-3,TRBV7-2,CASRGQVGTDTQYF
TRBJ2-3,TRBV6-7,CASSYWRGPTDTQYF
TRBJ2-3,TRBV4-3,CASSQGAGGRTDTQYF
TRBJ2-1,TRBV11-3,CASSLGGGASNEQFF
TRBJ1-5,TRBV18,CASSPQGSNQPQHF
TRBJ2-7,TRBV2,CASSENSYEQYF
TRBJ2-7,TRBV2,CASKMTGTYEQYF
TRBJ2-7,TRBV13,CASKTTGEQYF
TRBJ2-7,TRBV4-2,CASSQRSGLQWEQYF
TRBJ2-7,TRBV9,CASSVAGLAGAEQYF
TRBJ2-7,TRBV18,CASSPPAAGRFSYEQYF
TRBJ1-5,TRBV27,CASSDRGEQPQHF
TRBJ2-5,TRBV6-4,CASSDSTQRVWKTQYF
TRBJ1-5,TRBV9,CASSVGSSNQPQHF
TRBJ1-4,TRBV28,CASRSSGTGIRELFF
TRBJ1-4,TRBV7-9,CASSPDRGSEKLFF
TRBJ1-6,TRBV27,CASSPRQSSYNSPLHF
TRBJ2-3,TRBV2,CASMVVAPADTQYF
TRBJ2-2,TRBV6-1,CASSEASGFTGELFF
TRBJ2-6,TRBV15,CATSRERASGANVLTF
TRBJ1-1,TRBV6-1,CASMREVEAFF
TRBJ2-2,TRBV29-1,CSVLVGNTGELFF
TRBJ2-2,TRBV2,CASRDWTSENTGELFF
TRBJ2-7,TRBV7-3,CASGLGQGASYEQYF
TRBJ2-3,TRBV4-1,CASSPQRTDTQYF
TRBJ2-5,TRBV9,CASSVGGGGQETQYF
TRBJ2-2,TRBV9,CASSAGNTGELFF
TRBJ2-4,TRBV4-2,CASSHSSGGLLAKNIQYF
TRBJ1-6,TRBV19,CASSNRGADSPLHF
TRBJ2-7,TRBV4-1,CASSPGTGGLYEQYF
TRBJ1-4,TRBV7-9,CASSAGTVLEKLFF
TRBJ2-2,TRBV7-2,CASSLFFSTGELFF
TRBJ1-2,TRBV6-5,CASSPGVRGYTF
TRBJ2-3,TRBV29-1,CSVEEGWAGANTDTQYF
TRBJ1-6,TRBV9,CASSTRENSPLHF
TRBJ1-5,TRBV27,CATSTGGNQPQHF
TRBJ2-1,TRBV30,CAWSVSAGGNEQFF